The 7 T cell receptor beta chains below all came from one sample that was sequenced in a study of T cells expressing NK-cell markers. TCRdb re-called the 5' RACE reads; one entry per CDR3 protein, DNA not given. The sample includes under 500,000 distinct CDR3 sequences. Sequencing used blood T cells: a sorted CD56 or NKG2C T cell subset, CD4+ or CD8+ T cells, or bulk PBMC T cells (not recorded which). These receptors were obtained from a woman aged 18 to 75 in good health.

V usage is TRBV6-2 or TRBV6-3 and J usage is TRBJ2-7. CDR3 length equals 13 residues. CDR1 is MNHEY and CDR2 is SVGEGT in the germline V gene. This CDR3 reads CASSYVGYYEQYF.

The chain joins TRBV6-5 to TRBJ2-3; the TCRdb D gene call, TRBD1, has no DNA to confirm it. Germline lookup yields CDR1 MNHEY and CDR2 SVGAGI. The CDR3 extends over 14 amino acids. CDR3 in amino acids: CASSYDGGTDTQYF.

The V and J genes are TRBV10-3 and TRBJ2-5; checking the TCRdb D call of TRBD2 is not possible without DNA. The germline gives CDR1 ENHRY, CDR2 SYGVKD. The CDR3 runs 13 residues. The CDR3 loop is CAISEEGKETQYF.

The rearrangement uses TRBV11-2 and TRBJ2-1; TCRdb gives TRBD1 as the D gene, but with no DNA this cannot be confirmed. This CDR3 contains 14 residues. Germline V gene data show CDR1 as SGHAT and CDR2 as FQNNGV. CDR3 protein: CASSKKPGLNEQFF.

The chain couples TRBV5-6 to TRBJ1-3; TCRdb's D call of TRBD1 is untestable without DNA. CDR3 length: 14 amino acids. Per the germline V gene, CDR1 is SGHDT and CDR2 is YYEEEE. The CDR3 reads CASSLPGGGNTIYF. Complete variable domain (other parts from reference TRBV5-6 and TRBJ1-3): DAGVTQSPTHLIKTRGQQVTLRCSPKSGHDTVSWYQQALGQGPQFIFQYYEEEERQRGNFPDRFSGHQFPNYSSELNVNALLLGDSALYLCASSLPGGGNTIYFGEGSWLTVV.

The chain employs TRBV5-1 and TRBJ2-2. CDR3 size: 14 residues. Germline assignment: CDR1 SGHRS and CDR2 YFSETQ. The CDR3 here is CASSSTSRTGELFF. Full variable domain (outside the CDR3, taken from reference TRBV5-1 and TRBJ2-2): KAGVTQTPRYLIKTRGQQVTLSCSPISGHRSVSWYQQTPGQGLQFLFEYFSETQRNKGNFPGRFSGRQFSNSRSEMNVSTLELGDSALYLCASSSTSRTGELFFGEGSRLTVL.

The rearrangement joins TRBV27 to TRBJ2-3; lacking DNA, the TRBD1 call made by TCRdb goes unchecked. Per the germline V gene, CDR1 is MNHEY and CDR2 is SMNVEV (reference sequence). The CDR3 is 14 residues long. The CDR3: CASSSPPWTNTQYF.